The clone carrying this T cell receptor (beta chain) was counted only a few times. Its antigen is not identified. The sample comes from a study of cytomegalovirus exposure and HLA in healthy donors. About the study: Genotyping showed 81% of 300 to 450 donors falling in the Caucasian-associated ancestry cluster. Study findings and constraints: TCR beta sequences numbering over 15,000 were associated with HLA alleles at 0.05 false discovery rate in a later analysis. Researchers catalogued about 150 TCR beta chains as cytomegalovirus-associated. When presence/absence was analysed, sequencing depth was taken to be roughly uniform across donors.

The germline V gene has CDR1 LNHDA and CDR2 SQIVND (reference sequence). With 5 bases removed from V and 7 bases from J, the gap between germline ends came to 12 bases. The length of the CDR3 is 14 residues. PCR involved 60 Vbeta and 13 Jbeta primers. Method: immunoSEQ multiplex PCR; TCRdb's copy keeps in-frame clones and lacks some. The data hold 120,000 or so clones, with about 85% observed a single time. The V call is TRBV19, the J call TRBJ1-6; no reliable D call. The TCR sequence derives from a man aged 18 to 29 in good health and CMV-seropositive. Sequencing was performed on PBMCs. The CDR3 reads CASSSGNHNSPLHF. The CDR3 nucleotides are TGTGCCAGTAGTTCCGGGAATCACAATTCACCCCTCCACTTT.